This T cell receptor beta chain came from a study of monozygotic twins with cystic fibrosis. Assay used: immunoSEQ multiplex PCR; TCRdb lists only in-frame clones, some missing. Of tens of thousands of clones in the sample, less than 95% were seen once. Study results and caveats: Co-twins had the most similar V usage for 13 of 16 pairs, J for 8. Unrelated CF individuals shared fewer identical clonotypes than monozygotic CF twins.

On this clone: Its antigen is as yet unknown.

Germline V gene lookup returns CDR1 SGHRS and CDR2 YFSETQ. The CDR3 extends over 16 amino acids. V was trimmed by 6 bases and J by 7 bases, leaving 23 bases between them. This receptor was taken from a girl aged 2-15 years with cystic fibrosis. What was sequenced was blood. V usage is TRBV5-1 and J usage is TRBJ2-1; possibly TRBD1 or TRBD2 for D (6 bases each). CDR3 in DNA: TGCGCCAGCACCCACCCCGGGACTCGGGGGCCAAATGAGCAGTTCTTC. This translates into CASTHPGTRGPNEQFF.